The 31 T cell receptor beta chains below were found in one sample sequenced in a study of cytomegalovirus exposure and HLA in healthy donors. Data came from immunoSEQ multiplex PCR; TCRdb stores just in-frame clones and leaves some out. The sample contains about 240,000 clones, approximately 86% of which appear only once. The sample taken for sequencing was PBMCs. The receptor set was obtained from a woman in her thirties in good health and CMV-seropositive.

The DNA of the CDR3 is TGTGCCAGTAGTTCAATTCTAGCGGGAGGGCCAGATGAGCAGTTCTTC. Amino acid sequence: CASSSILAGGPDEQFF. V usage is TRBV19 and J usage is TRBJ2-1; TRBD2 matches 12 bases. Germline lookup yields CDR1 LNHDA and CDR2 SQIVND (reference sequence). With 5 bases clipped from V and 8 bases from J, the junction kept 10 bases outside the gene matches. The CDR3 loop spans 16 amino acids.

V is TRBV9 and J is TRBJ2-3; a weak D match, TRBD2 (5 bases). Per germline, CDR1 SGDLS and CDR2 YYNGEE. The germline V and J ends were trimmed by 3 bases and 5 bases, with 7 bases remaining between them. CDR3 length: 12 amino acids. The CDR3 DNA sequence: TGTGCCAGCAGCGAGGAGGAAGATACGCAGTATTTT. It encodes CASSEEEDTQYF.

This clone appeared a few times. The CDR3 here is CASSTGLAGEYGGELFF. The DNA for the CDR3 is TGTGCCAGCTCAACCGGACTAGCGGGAGAATATGGCGGGGAGCTGTTTTTT. The rearrangement joins TRBV18 to TRBJ2-2; 13 nucleotides line up with TRBD2. The length of the CDR3 is 17 residues. The junction had 10 bases not matched to a gene; V was cut back by 5 bases and J by 7 bases. Per germline, CDR1 KGHSH and CDR2 LQKENI. The whole variable domain, filled in from reference TRBV18 and TRBJ2-2, reads NAGVMQNPRHLVRRRGQEARLRCSPMKGHSHVYWYRQLPEEGLKFMVYLQKENIIDESGMPKERFSAEFPKEGPSILRIQQVVRGDSAAYFCASSTGLAGEYGGELFFGEGSRLTVL.

The rearrangement joins TRBV7-8 to TRBJ2-7; a possible D gene is TRBD2 (5 bases). The CDR3 totals 15 residues. V gave up 3 bases and J gave up 0 bases, with 12 bases separating them. Germline V gene sequence: CDR1 SGHVS, CDR2 FQNEAQ. CDR3 nucleotides: TGTGCCAGCAGCTTTAGCGCCAGAAGCTCCTACGAGCAGTACTTC. This encodes CASSFSARSSYEQYF.

This clone was counted a single time. The rearrangement joins TRBV6-1 to TRBJ1-1; D perhaps matches TRBD1 (5 bases). Germline CDR1 is MNHNS and CDR2 is SASEGT. The CDR3 spans 12 residues. Trimming pared 10 bases from V and 1 base from J, leaving 10 bases between. This chain's CDR3 is CATLRENTEAFF. In DNA, the CDR3 is TGTGCCACTCTCAGGGAGAACACTGAAGCTTTCTTT.

The chain carries TRBV4-1 and TRBJ1-1; D is uncertain. This CDR3 is built from 15 residues. Trimming removed 1 base at V and 0 bases at J, with 9 bases between. The germline CDR1 and CDR2 sequences are MGHRA and YSYEKL. The CDR3 region is CASSQGPGVNTEAFF. CDR3 coding DNA: TGCGCCAGCAGCCAAGGACCGGGAGTGAACACTGAAGCTTTCTTT.

The rearrangement joins TRBV7-8 to TRBJ1-5; D is unclear. This CDR3 is 14 amino acids long. CDR1 and CDR2 from the germline V gene are SGHVS and FQNEAQ. V gave up 4 bases and J gave up 2 bases, with 9 bases separating them. The DNA for the CDR3 is TGTGCCAGCAGCTCCAATCAGGGCAATCAGCCCCAGCATTTT. As protein: CASSSNQGNQPQHF.

The V and J genes are TRBV11-2 and TRBJ2-5; TRBD1 might be the D (6 bases). The J call may be in error: the DNA end matches TRBJ2-7 better. The length of the CDR3 is 15 residues. The germline CDR1 and CDR2 sequences are SGHAT and FQNNGV. In DNA, the CDR3 is TGTGCCAGCAGCTTAGGTTGGCAGGGACAATACGAGCAGTACTTC. Translating it yields CASSLGWQGQYEQYF.

This chain uses TRBV9 with TRBJ2-1; weak D call: TRBD1 (5 bases). The V end lost 0 bases, the J end lost 4 bases, and 11 bases lay between the germline ends. Germline V CDR1 and CDR2: SGDLS, YYNGEE. This CDR3 has 15 residues. The CDR3, as DNA: TGTGCCAGCAGCGTAGCAGGGAATTTTTACAATGAGCAGTTCTTC. This gives the protein CASSVAGNFYNEQFF.

The gene calls are TRBV5-4 and TRBJ2-7; D unclear. The CDR3 has 12 residues. CDR1 is SGHNT and CDR2 is YYREEE in the germline V gene (reference sequence). V lost 0 bases and J 6 bases, leaving 7 bases between the germline ends. The CDR3 coding sequence is TGTGCCAGCAGCTTGGATCTCCTCGAGCAGTACTTC. This gives the protein CASSLDLLEQYF.

This chain uses TRBV25-1 with TRBJ2-7, with 10 bases fitting TRBD1. Germline CDR1 MGHDK, CDR2 SYGVNS. After removal of 8 bases from V and 4 bases from J, the junction contained 8 bases not matched to a gene. This CDR3 is 14 amino acids long. The CDR3 region is CASLGTGALYEQYF. CDR3 bases: TGTGCCAGCCTTGGGACAGGGGCTTTATACGAGCAGTACTTC.

V and J are TRBV27 and TRBJ2-2; 8 positions match TRBD2. The junction had 11 bases not matched to a gene; V was cut back by 8 bases and J by 6 bases. The CDR3 has 15 residues. CDR1 and CDR2 (germline): MNHEY, SMNVEV (reference sequence). CDR3 sequence: CASVWFGRAAGELFF. The CDR3 DNA reads TGTGCCAGCGTTTGGTTCGGGAGGGCCGCCGGGGAGCTGTTTTTT.

Regarding this clone: An end of the junction does not agree with germline; a read error may underlie this. The V and J genes are TRBV27 and TRBJ1-5; maybe TRBD1 (6 bases). The length of the CDR3 is 14 residues. In germline, CDR1 is MNHEY, CDR2 SMNVEV (reference sequence). The CDR3 nucleotides read TGTGCCAGCAGTTCTGGGGGCCGAGAGCGGCCGAGAGATTTT. Translation: CASSSGGRERPRDF.

The rearrangement links TRBV28 to TRBJ2-5, with TRBD2 matching over 13 bases. Germline CDR1 and CDR2: MDHEN and SYDVKM. V trimming: 6 bases; J trimming: 7 bases; junction bases outside the gene matches: 17. CDR3 length: 18 residues. CDR3 loop: CASSARTSGRVFSGTQYF. CDR3 in DNA: TGTGCCAGCAGCGCCCGGACTAGCGGGAGAGTATTTTCGGGGACCCAGTACTTC.

The DNA of the CDR3 is TGTGCCAGCAACGTCAGAAGCTCCTACGAGCAGTACTTC. This sequence encodes CASNVRSSYEQYF. V is TRBV6-1 and J is TRBJ2-7; no clear D. Germline assignment: CDR1 MNHNS and CDR2 SASEGT. The CDR3 runs to 13 residues. The ends were cut back, 7 bases at V and 0 bases at J, with 10 bases in the middle.

The chain has TRBV11-3 and TRBJ2-7; 7 positions agree with TRBD2. The V gene end was trimmed by 2 bases and the J gene end by 3 bases; junction bases not matched to a gene: 10. The CDR3 extends over 16 amino acids. Germline V gives CDR1 SGHNT, CDR2 YENEEA. DNA of the CDR3: TGTGCCAGCAGCTTATCGGGCGGGAGAAGAAACTACGAGCAGTACTTC. It codes for CASSLSGGRRNYEQYF.

The CDR3 DNA is TGCAGCGTACACCGGGACTTAAACAATGAGCAGTTCTTC. Encoded protein: CSVHRDLNNEQFF. The chain combines TRBV29-1 with TRBJ2-1; tentative D call: TRBD2 (6 bases). Trimming took 6 bases from V and 5 from J, leaving 14 bases between them. Germline V gene data show CDR1 as SQVTM and CDR2 as ANQGSEA. This CDR3 has 13 amino acids.

The rearrangement uses TRBV5-1 and TRBJ2-5, with 10 bases aligning to TRBD1. The J segment lost 3 bases and the V segment lost 5 bases, leaving 7 bases of the junction unmatched. Germline V gene data show CDR1 as SGHRS and CDR2 as YFSETQ. The CDR3 is made up of 15 amino acids. The CDR3 sequence: CASRPGTGEKETQYF. The CDR3, as DNA: TGCGCCAGCAGACCCGGGACAGGGGAAAAAGAGACCCAGTACTTC.

This chain joins TRBV30 and TRBJ2-1; 12 positions match TRBD2. Per germline, CDR1 GTSNPN and CDR2 SVGIG (reference sequence). This CDR3 spans 16 amino acids. The ends lost 0 bases at V and 6 bases at J; junction bases unmatched: 6. The CDR3 here is CAWSVSLAGGANEQFF. The DNA for the CDR3 is TGTGCCTGGAGTGTATCTCTAGCGGGAGGGGCCAATGAGCAGTTCTTC.

The chain employs TRBV30 and TRBJ2-1; no clear D gene. V was shortened by 0 bases and J by 10 bases, with 7 bases between the two germline ends. CDR1 is GTSNPN, CDR2 SVGIG, per germline (reference sequence). The CDR3 length is 11 residues. The CDR3 bases are TGTGCCTGGAGTGTACTCATAGAGCAGTTCTTC. Translation: CAWSVLIEQFF.

V and J are TRBV23-1 and TRBJ1-5; TRBD1 aligns across 7 bases. TRBV23-1 is annotated as an ORF whose role is uncertain. The CDR3 extends over 18 amino acids. The J segment lost 1 base and the V segment lost 6 bases, leaving 15 bases of the junction unmatched. CDR3 loop: CASSLRQGGVESNQPQHF. Written as DNA, the CDR3 is TGCGCCAGCAGCCTTCGACAGGGTGGAGTTGAGAGCAATCAGCCCCAGCATTTT.

This chain joins TRBV28 and TRBJ1-2; possible D gene TRBD1, 6 bases. The germline V gene encodes CDR1 MDHEN and CDR2 SYDVKM. V was trimmed by 4 bases and J by 6 bases, leaving 21 bases between them. CDR3 length: 16 amino acids. This chain's CDR3 is CASSSTTGVDQNGYTF. Here the CDR3 DNA reads TGTGCCAGCAGTTCCACGACAGGAGTAGATCAAAATGGCTACACCTTC.

In regard to this clone: Mismatch with germline at one junction end may stem from a read error. The chain links TRBV14 to TRBJ2-5, with 7 bases identical to TRBD1. Germline CDR1 and CDR2: SGHDN and FVKESK. This CDR3 has 10 residues. The CDR3 is CASSLRTGHF. The CDR3 nucleotides are TGTGCCAGCAGCCTTAGGACAGGACACTTC. Combining the CDR3 with reference TRBV14 and TRBJ2-5 gives the whole variable domain EAGVTQFPSHSVIEKGQTVTLRCDPISGHDNLYWYRRVMGKEIKFLLHFVKESKQDESGMPNNRFLAERTGGTYSTLKVQPAELEDSGVYFCASSLRTGHFGPGTRLLVL.

The V gene is TRBV4-1, the J gene TRBJ2-3; 10 bases map to TRBD2. The V and J ends lost 6 bases and 3 bases, in that order; junction bases with no gene match: 3. The CDR3 loop spans 14 amino acids. Germline CDR1 reads MGHRA; CDR2 reads YSYEKL. The CDR3 reads CASSGTSATDTQYF. In DNA form, the CDR3 reads TGCGCCAGCAGTGGGACTAGCGCGACAGATACGCAGTATTTT.

This rearrangement joins TRBV11-3 to TRBJ1-4; maybe TRBD1 (6 bases). Germline CDR1 reads SGHNT; CDR2 reads YENEEA. V was shortened by 5 bases and J by 6 bases, with 13 bases between the two germline ends. CDR3 length: 14 amino acids. CDR3 sequence reads: CASSDRDTHEKLFF. The CDR3 nucleotides read TGTGCCAGCAGCGACCGGGACACGCATGAAAAACTGTTTTTT. Full variable domain (remainder filled in from reference TRBV11-3 and TRBJ1-4): EAGVVQSPRYKIIEKKQPVAFWCNPISGHNTLYWYLQNLGQGPELLIRYENEEAVDDSQLPKDRFSAERLKGVDSTLKIQPAELGDSAVYLCASSDRDTHEKLFFGSGTQLSVL.

J is TRBJ2-1 and V is TRBV10-3, with D tentatively TRBD2 (5 bases). V was pared by 1 base and J by 5 bases, with 24 bases between. Germline V CDR1 and CDR2: ENHRY, SYGVKD. The CDR3 sequence is 19 residues long. CDR3 DNA sequence: TGTGCCATCAGTGAGTTCCCCCCTTCTGAGGGAAAAAACGACAATGAGCAGTTCTTC. Amino acids: CAISEFPPSEGKNDNEQFF.

V gene TRBV11-3 combines with J gene TRBJ2-1; D remains unclear. The V gene lost 1 base and the J gene lost 6 bases, with 10 bases spanning the gap. The CDR3 consists of 14 residues. Per the germline V gene, CDR1 is SGHNT and CDR2 is YENEEA. In nucleotides, the CDR3 is TGTGCCAGCAGCTTAGCGCGTCTCACCAATGAGCAGTTCTTC. Protein product: CASSLARLTNEQFF.

This rearrangement joins TRBV27 to TRBJ1-1, with 9 bases fitting TRBD1. The length of the CDR3 is 14 residues. CDR1 MNHEY and CDR2 SMNVEV come from the germline V gene (reference sequence). The V gene end was trimmed by 6 bases and the J gene end by 7 bases; junction bases not matched to a gene: 9. CDR3 nucleotides: TGTGCCAGCAGGAGGGACAGGGCTTATCGTGAAGCTTTCTTT. It yields the protein CASRRDRAYREAFF.

J is TRBJ2-5 and V is TRBV11-3; TRBD1 matches at 7 bases. The J segment lost 2 bases and the V segment lost 4 bases, leaving 7 bases of the junction unmatched. The CDR3 length is 15 residues. Looked up from germline, CDR1 is SGHNT and CDR2 is YENEEA. This chain's CDR3 is CASSSRQGWQETQYF. CDR3 nucleotide sequence: TGTGCCAGCAGCTCTCGACAGGGCTGGCAAGAGACCCAGTACTTC.

The chain joins TRBV19 to TRBJ2-1, with 14 bases identical to TRBD2. There are 13 residues in the CDR3. The V gene end was trimmed by 8 bases and the J gene end by 10 bases; junction bases not matched to a gene: 4. Germline CDR1 reads LNHDA; CDR2 reads SQIVND (reference sequence). CDR3 nucleotide sequence: TGTGCCAGTGGGGGACTAGCGGGAGACGAGCAGTTCTTC. Protein: CASGGLAGDEQFF.

This clone has only a few counts. This chain joins TRBV18 and TRBJ1-2; the match to TRBD1 covers 8 bases. The CDR3 loop spans 14 amino acids. After removal of 3 bases from V and 6 bases from J, the junction contained 6 bases not matched to a gene. Per germline, CDR1 KGHSH and CDR2 LQKENI. CDR3 sequence: CASSPGRGLDGYTF. DNA for the CDR3: TGTGCCAGCTCACCGGGCAGGGGGCTTGATGGCTACACCTTC.